This T cell receptor beta chain was found in a study of blood T cell repertoires in COVID-19. This CDR3 has 13 amino acids. Trimming took off 4 bases at V and 4 bases at J, with 13 bases between the two ends. From germline, CDR1 is SQVTM and CDR2 ANQGSEA. Clones were read by immunoSEQ multiplex PCR, and TCRdb kept only the in-frame ones, dropping some. The table includes almost 200,000 clones, around four fifths detected once. The material sequenced was peripheral blood. The receptor's source is a man aged 60-69 years with COVID-19, enrolled during active disease. This chain connects TRBV29-1 to TRBJ1-1, with D perhaps matching TRBD1 (5 bases). The CDR3 DNA reads as TGCAGCGTTGGGGCAGGGTCGCGCACTGAAGCTTTCTTT. The encoded protein is CSVGAGSRTEAFF.